This TCR beta chain was sequenced in a study of blood T cell repertoires in COVID-19. Study-level background: Acute and convalescent COVID-19 samples came from the United States, Italy and Spain. From T cells, B-cell-depleted T cells, or PBMCs came the material, which was cDNA or gDNA.

In the authors' workflow: Amplification of reference gene primers was used by the study to estimate nucleated cell counts. Repertoires were generated with immunoSEQ multiplex PCR, while TCRdb's copy carries only in-frame clones and drops some. That table furnishes V, J and clone size, whereas the DNA furnished D and trimming. This sample has 75,000 to 95,000 clones, with under 90% found just once. This clone was counted once. The CDR3 spans 17 residues. Per germline, CDR1 MDHEN and CDR2 SYDVKM. The V segment lost 6 bases and the J segment 6 bases; nucleotides outside the gene matches: 13. This clonotype was obtained from a human donor in a cohort sampled during active COVID-19. The sequenced sample consisted of peripheral blood. This chain connects TRBV28 to TRBJ2-3, with 12 bases identical to TRBD2. The DNA of the CDR3 is TGTGCCAGCAGCCAAGGACTAGCGGGAAGGGCGTGGGATACGCAGTATTTT. Protein sequence: CASSQGLAGRAWDTQYF.